This section outlines one TCR beta chain sequence together with its context. Its antigen is unknown. The data were obtained in a study of CD8 T cells in Susac syndrome. Across the study: Among the Susac syndrome patients sequenced, 5 or 6 had active disease and fewer than 10 were in remission.

RNA, at about 0.5 to 1 ug, was reverse transcribed with random hexamers. The CDR3 of TCR beta was amplified by immunoSEQ multiplex PCR across 54 Vbeta and 13 Jbeta. Each CDR3 protein gets one entry after TCRdb re-called the immunoSEQ multiplex PCR reads with MiXCR. The data contain around 190,000 distinct CDR3 sequences, roughly 92% of them singletons. CD8+ and CD4+ T cells from blood underwent TCR beta sequencing. Notes on the study in general: The study recognized that its TCR sequencing and HLA analysis covered a relatively small number of individuals.

The CDR3 is 13 residues long. Trimming shortened V by 0 bases and J by 10 bases, and 13 bases separated the two germline ends. Per the germline V gene, CDR1 is SGHDT and CDR2 is YYEEEE. This clonotype was sampled from a human donor with Susac syndrome. V gene TRBV5-6 combines with J gene TRBJ1-1, with D hard to call. The sample consisted of CD4+ T cells from PBMCs. The CDR3 here is CASSLERQSRAFF. CDR3 in DNA: TGTGCCAGCAGCTTGGAACGGCAGTCAAGAGCTTTCTTT.